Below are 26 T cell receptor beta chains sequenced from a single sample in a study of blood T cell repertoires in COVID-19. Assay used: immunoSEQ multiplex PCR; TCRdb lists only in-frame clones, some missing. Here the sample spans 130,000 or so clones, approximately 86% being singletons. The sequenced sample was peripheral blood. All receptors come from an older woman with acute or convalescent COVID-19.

The CDR3 region has the DNA TGTGCCAGCAGCATGGGACTTCCCGAGGTAGAGACCCAGTACTTC. Amino acids: CASSMGLPEVETQYF. The rearrangement joins TRBV11-2 to TRBJ2-5; TRBD2 might be the D (6 bases). CDR3 length: 15 residues. CDR1 and CDR2 (germline): SGHAT, FQNNGV. V lost 5 bases and J lost 4, with 17 bases in between.

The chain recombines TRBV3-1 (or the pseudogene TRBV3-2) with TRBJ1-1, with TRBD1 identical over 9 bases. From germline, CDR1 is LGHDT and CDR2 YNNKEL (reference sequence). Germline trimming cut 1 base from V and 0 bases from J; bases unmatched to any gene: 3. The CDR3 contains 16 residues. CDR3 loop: CASSQGDRVMNTEAFF. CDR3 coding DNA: TGTGCCAGCAGCCAAGGGGACAGGGTAATGAACACTGAAGCTTTCTTT.

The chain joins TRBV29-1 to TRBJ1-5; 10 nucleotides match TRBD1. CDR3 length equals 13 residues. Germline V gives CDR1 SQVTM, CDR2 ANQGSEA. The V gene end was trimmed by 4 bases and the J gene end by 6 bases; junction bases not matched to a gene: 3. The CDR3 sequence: CSVGQGASQPQHF. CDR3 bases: TGCAGCGTTGGACAGGGGGCGAGTCAGCCCCAGCATTTT.

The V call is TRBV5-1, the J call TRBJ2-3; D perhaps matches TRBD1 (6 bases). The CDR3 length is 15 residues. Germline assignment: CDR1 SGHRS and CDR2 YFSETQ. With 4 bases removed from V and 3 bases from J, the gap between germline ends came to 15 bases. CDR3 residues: CASSPGQPGTDTQYF. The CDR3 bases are TGCGCCAGCAGCCCTGGACAGCCCGGGACAGATACGCAGTATTTT.

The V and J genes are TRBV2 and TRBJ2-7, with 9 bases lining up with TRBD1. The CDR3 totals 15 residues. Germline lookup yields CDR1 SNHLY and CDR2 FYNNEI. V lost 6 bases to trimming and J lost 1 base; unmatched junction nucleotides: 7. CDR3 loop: CASSRGDRASYEQYF. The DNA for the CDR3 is TGTGCCAGCAGCCGCGGGGACAGGGCGTCCTACGAGCAGTACTTC.

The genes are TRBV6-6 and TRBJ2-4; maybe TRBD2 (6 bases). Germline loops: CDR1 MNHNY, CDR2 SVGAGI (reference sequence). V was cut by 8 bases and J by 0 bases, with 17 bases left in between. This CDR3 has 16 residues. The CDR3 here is CASCLRGGVAKNIQYF. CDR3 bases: TGTGCCAGCTGTTTAAGAGGCGGGGTAGCCAAAAACATTCAGTACTTC.

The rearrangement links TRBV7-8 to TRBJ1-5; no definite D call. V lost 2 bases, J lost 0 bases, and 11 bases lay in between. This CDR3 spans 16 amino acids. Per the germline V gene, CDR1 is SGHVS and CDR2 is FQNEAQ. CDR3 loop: CASSLSAGYSNQPQHF. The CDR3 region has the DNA TGTGCCAGCAGCTTATCGGCGGGGTATAGCAATCAGCCCCAGCATTTT.

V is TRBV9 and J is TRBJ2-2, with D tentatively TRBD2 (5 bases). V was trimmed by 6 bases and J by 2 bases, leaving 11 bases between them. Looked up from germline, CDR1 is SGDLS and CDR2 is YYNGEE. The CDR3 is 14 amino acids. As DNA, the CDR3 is TGTGCCAGCACCAGTCGGGAAAACACCGGGGAGCTGTTTTTT. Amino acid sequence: CASTSRENTGELFF.

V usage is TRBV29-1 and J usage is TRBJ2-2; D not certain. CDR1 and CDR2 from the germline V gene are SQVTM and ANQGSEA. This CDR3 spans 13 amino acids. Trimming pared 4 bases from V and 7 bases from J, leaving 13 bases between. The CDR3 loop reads CSVGGLTIGELFF. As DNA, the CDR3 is TGCAGCGTTGGTGGGCTAACGATCGGGGAGCTGTTTTTT.

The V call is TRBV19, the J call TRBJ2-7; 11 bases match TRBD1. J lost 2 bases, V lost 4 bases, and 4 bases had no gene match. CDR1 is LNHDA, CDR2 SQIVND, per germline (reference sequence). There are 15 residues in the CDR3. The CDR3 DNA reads TGTGCCAGTAGTAAGGGACAGGGGGGTACCTACGAGCAGTACTTC. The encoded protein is CASSKGQGGTYEQYF.

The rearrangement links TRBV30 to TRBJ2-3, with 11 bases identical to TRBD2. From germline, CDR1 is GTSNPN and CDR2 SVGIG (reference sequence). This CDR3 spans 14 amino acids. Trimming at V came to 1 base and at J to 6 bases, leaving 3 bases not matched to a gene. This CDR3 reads CAWSGTSGFDTQYF. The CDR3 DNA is TGTGCCTGGAGTGGGACTAGCGGGTTTGATACGCAGTATTTT.

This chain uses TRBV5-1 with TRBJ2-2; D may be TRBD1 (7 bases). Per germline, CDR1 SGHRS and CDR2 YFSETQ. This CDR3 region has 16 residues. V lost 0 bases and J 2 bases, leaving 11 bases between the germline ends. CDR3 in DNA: TGCGCCAGCAGCTTGGGCAGGGGGGATAACACCGGGGAGCTGTTTTTT. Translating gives CASSLGRGDNTGELFF.

This CDR3 is CASNLQGVNTEAFF. DNA for the CDR3: TGTGCCAGTAATCTACAGGGGGTGAACACTGAAGCTTTCTTT. V gene TRBV19 combines with J gene TRBJ1-1; 8 bases line up with TRBD1. The CDR3 totals 14 residues. The ends lost 7 bases at V and 0 bases at J; junction bases unmatched: 4. Germline-derived CDR1 and CDR2 are LNHDA and SQIVND (reference sequence).

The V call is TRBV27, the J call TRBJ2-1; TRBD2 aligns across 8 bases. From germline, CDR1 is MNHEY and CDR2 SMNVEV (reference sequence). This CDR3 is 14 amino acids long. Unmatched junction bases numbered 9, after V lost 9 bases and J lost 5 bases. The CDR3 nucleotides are TGTGCCAGTGCGACGGGGGGGGTACACAATGAGCAGTTCTTC. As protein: CASATGGVHNEQFF.

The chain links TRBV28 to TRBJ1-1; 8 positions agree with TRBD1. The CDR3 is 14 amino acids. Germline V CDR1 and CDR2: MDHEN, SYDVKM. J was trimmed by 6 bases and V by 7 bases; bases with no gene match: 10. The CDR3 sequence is CASTGGRAGSEAFF. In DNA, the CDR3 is TGTGCCAGCACAGGGGGCAGAGCAGGTTCTGAAGCTTTCTTT.

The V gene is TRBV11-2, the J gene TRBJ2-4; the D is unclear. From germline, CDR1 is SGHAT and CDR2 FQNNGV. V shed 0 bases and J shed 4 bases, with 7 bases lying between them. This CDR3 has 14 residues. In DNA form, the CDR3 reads TGTGCCAGCAGCTTAGATCTACAGAAAAACATTCAGTACTTC. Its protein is CASSLDLQKNIQYF.

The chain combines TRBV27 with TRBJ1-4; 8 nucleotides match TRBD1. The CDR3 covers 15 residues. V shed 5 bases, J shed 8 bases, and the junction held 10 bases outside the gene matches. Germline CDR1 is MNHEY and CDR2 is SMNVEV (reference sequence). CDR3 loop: CASSLSGGLWEKLFF. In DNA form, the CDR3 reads TGTGCCAGCAGTCTCTCAGGGGGCCTTTGGGAAAAACTGTTTTTT.

In DNA, the CDR3 is TGTGCCAGCAGCGTAGATCTGACTCCAGATACGCAGTATTTT. It specifies CASSVDLTPDTQYF. This chain connects TRBV9 to TRBJ2-3; D gene ambiguous. V was cut by 0 bases and J by 4 bases, with 9 bases left in between. There are 14 residues in the CDR3. The germline gives CDR1 SGDLS, CDR2 YYNGEE.

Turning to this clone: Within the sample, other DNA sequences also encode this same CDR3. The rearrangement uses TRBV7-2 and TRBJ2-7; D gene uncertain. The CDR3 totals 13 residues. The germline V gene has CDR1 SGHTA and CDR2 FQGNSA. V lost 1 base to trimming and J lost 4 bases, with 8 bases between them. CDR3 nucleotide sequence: TGTGCCAGCAGCTTAGTTCCAGGATACGAGCAGTACTTC. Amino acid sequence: CASSLVPGYEQYF.

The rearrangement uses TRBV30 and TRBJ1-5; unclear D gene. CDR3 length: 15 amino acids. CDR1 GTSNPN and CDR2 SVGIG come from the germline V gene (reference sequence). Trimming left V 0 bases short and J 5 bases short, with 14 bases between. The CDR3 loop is CAWSVMGGRDQPQHF. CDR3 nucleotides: TGTGCCTGGAGTGTAATGGGAGGTAGGGATCAGCCCCAGCATTTT. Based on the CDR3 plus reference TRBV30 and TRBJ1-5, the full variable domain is SQTIHQWPATLVQPVGSPLSLECTVEGTSNPNLYWYRQAAGRGLQLLFYSVGIGQISSEVPQNLSASRPQDRQFILSSKKLLLSDSGFYLCAWSVMGGRDQPQHFGDGTRLSIL.

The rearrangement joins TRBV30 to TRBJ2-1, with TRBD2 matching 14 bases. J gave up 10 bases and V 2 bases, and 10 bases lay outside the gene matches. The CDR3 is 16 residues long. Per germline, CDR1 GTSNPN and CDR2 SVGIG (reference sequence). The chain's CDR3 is CAWSTKGTSGGEEQFF. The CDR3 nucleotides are TGTGCCTGGAGTACCAAGGGGACTAGCGGGGGTGAGGAGCAGTTCTTC.

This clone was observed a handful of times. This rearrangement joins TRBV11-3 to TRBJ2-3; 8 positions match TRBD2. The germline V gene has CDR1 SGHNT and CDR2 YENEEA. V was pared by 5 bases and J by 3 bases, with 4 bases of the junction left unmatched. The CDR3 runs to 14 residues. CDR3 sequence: CASSTAGATDTQYF. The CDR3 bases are TGTGCCAGCAGCACAGCGGGGGCAACAGATACGCAGTATTTT.

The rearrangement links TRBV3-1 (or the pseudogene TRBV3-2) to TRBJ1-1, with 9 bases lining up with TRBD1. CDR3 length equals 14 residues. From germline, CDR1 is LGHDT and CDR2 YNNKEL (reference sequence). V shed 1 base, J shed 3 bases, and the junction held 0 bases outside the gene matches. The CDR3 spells CASSQGTGDTEAFF. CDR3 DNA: TGTGCCAGCAGCCAAGGGACAGGGGACACTGAAGCTTTCTTT.

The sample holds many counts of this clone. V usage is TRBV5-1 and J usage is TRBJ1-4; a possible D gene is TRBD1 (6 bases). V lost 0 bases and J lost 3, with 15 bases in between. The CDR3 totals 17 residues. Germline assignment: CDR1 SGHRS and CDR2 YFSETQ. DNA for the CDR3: TGCGCCAGCAGCTTGGCCGGGGTTGGGGGCGCTAATGAAAAACTGTTTTTT. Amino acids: CASSLAGVGGANEKLFF.

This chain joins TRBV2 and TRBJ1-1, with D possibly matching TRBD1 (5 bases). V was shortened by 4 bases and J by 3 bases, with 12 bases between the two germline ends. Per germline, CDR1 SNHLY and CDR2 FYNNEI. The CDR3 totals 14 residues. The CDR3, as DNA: TGTGCCAGCAGTGGGTTACTGACAGACACTGAAGCTTTCTTT. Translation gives CASSGLLTDTEAFF.

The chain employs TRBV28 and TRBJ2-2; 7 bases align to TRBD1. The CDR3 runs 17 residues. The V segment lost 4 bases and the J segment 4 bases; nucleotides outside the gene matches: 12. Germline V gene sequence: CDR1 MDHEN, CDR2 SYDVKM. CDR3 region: CASSSTSGTEGTGELFF. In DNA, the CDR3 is TGTGCCAGCAGTTCTACCTCCGGGACAGAGGGCACCGGGGAGCTGTTTTTT.